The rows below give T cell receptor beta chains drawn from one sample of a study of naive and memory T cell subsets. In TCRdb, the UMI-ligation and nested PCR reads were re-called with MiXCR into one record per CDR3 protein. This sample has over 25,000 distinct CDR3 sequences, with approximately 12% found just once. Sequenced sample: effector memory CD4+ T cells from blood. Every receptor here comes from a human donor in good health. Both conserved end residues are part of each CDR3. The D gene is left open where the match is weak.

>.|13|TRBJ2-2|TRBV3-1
CASSQYPTGELFF
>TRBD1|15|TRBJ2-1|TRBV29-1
CSDGTGLSQNNEQFF
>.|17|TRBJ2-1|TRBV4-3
CASSQDPPNFSANEQFF
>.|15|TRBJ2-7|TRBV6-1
CASSELVWAAYEQYF
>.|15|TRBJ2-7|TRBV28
CASSSPTDPRYEQYF
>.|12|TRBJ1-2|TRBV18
CASSPLGTGYTF
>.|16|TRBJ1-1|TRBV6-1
CASRSGPGRMNTEAFF
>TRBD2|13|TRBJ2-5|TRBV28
CASSFGSGETQYF
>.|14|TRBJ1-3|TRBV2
CASRKDGSGNTIYF
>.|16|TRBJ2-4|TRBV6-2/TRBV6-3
CASSLLAQVAKNIQYF
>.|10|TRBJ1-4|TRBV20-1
CSFEGEKLFF
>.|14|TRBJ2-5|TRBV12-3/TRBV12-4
CASSFPPSQETQYF
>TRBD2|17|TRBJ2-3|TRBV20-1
CSARELKKRGGSDTQYF
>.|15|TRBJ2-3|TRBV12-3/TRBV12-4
CASSPQRVSTDTQYF
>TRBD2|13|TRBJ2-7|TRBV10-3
CAIKSGSLNEQYF
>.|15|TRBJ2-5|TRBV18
CASSPLAGSQETQYF
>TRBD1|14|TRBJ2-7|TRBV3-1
CASRKQGADYEQYF
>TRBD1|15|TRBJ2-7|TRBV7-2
CASSLNGQGFREQYF
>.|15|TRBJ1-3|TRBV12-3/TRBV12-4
CASRATGLGGNTIYF
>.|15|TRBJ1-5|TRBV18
CASSPMRGKNQPQHF
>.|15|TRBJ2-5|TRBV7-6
CASTTLAGPQETQYF
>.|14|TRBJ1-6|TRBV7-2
CASSLRSLGSPLHF
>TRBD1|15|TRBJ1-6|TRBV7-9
CASSQPGTGNSPLHF
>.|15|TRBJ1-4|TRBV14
CASSQGTSGMEKLFF
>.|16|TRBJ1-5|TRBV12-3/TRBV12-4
CASSLLWGAGNQPQHF
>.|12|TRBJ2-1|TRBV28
CASSLKGREQFF
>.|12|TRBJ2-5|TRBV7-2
CASSLNTGTQYF
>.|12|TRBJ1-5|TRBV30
CAWSVQGQPQHF
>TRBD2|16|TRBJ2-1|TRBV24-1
CATSGAGTSGKGEQFF
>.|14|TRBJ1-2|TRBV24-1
CATSDLYSPYGYTF
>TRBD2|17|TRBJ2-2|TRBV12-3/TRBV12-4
CASSLARGVGNTGELFF
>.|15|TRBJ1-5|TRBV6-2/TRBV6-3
CASSYRGRVDQPQHF
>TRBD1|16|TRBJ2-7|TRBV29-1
CSVRPGQGDWTYEQYF
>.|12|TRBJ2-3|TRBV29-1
CSVVSDGDTQYF
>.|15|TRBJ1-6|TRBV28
CASMKQSDLNSPLHF
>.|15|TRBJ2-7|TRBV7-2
CASSDSGTFSYEQYF
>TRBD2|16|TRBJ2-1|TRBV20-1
CSASALGTSSYNEQFF
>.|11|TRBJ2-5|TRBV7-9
CASTGGETQYF
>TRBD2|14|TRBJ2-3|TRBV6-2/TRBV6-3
CASRNSGKSDTQYF
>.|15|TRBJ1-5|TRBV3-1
CASSQGASGNQPQHF
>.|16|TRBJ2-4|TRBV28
CASSWGDGLAKNIQYF
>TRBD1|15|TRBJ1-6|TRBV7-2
CASSLGYTGGSPLHF
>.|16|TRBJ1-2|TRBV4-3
CASSQAGKGGNYGYTF
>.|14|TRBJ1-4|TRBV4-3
CASSQGTAVGKLFF
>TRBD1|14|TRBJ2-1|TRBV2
CASRRGQGINEQFF